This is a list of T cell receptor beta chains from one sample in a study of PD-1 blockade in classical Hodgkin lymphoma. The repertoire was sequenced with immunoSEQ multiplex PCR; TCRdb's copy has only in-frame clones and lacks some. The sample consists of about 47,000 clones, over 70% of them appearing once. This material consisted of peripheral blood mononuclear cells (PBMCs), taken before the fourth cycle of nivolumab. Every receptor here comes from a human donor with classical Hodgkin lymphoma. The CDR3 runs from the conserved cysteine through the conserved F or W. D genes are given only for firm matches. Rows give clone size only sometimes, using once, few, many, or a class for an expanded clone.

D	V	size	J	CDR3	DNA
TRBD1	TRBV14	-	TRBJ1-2	CASSQEHRGFNYGYTF	TGTGCCAGCAGCCAAGAACACAGGGGATTCAACTATGGCTACACCTTC
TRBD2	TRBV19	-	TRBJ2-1	CASSLLAGGYNEQFF	TGTGCCAGTAGTCTACTAGCGGGAGGCTACAATGAGCAGTTCTTC
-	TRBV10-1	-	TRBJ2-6	CASSPVKSSGANVLTF	TGCGCCAGCAGTCCCGTGAAATCATCTGGGGCCAACGTCCTGACTTTC
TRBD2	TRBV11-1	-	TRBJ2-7	CASSLGGGHEQYF	TGTGCCAGCAGCTTAGGGGGGGGTCACGAGCAGTACTTC
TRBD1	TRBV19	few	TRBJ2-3	CASSLGSDRGTDTQYF	TGTGCCAGTAGCCTGGGGTCGGACAGGGGAACAGATACGCAGTATTTT
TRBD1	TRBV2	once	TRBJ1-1	CASSPGQRGTEAFF	TGTGCCAGCAGTCCGGGACAGAGAGGCACTGAAGCTTTCTTT
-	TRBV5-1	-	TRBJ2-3	CASSSIRPLGADTQYF	TGCGCCAGCAGCTCGATACGGCCACTGGGGGCAGATACGCAGTATTTT
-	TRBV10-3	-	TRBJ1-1	CAIQLGWNTEAFF	TGTGCCATACAACTGGGGTGGAACACTGAAGCTTTCTTT
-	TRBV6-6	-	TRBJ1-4	CASSPGAEKLFF	TGTGCCAGCAGCCCGGGGGCGGAAAAACTGTTTTTT
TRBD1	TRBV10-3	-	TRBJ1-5	CAISDGQGSAIQPQHF	TGTGCCATCAGTGACGGACAGGGTTCGGCAATTCAGCCCCAGCATTTT
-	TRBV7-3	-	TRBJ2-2	CASSLTRTVGLTGELFF	TGTGCCAGCAGCTTAACCCGGACAGTGGGTCTCACCGGGGAGCTGTTTTTT
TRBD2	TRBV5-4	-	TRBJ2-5	CASSLLPGGDKETQYF	TGTGCCAGCAGCTTGTTGCCGGGAGGGGATAAAGAGACCCAGTACTTC
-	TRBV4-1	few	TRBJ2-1	CASSQDSGTGYNEQFF	TGCGCCAGCAGCCAAGATTCCGGGACTGGATACAATGAGCAGTTCTTC
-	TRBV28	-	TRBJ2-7	CASSLSLGLPSYEQYF	TGTGCCAGCAGTTTGTCCCTGGGACTTCCCTCCTACGAGCAGTACTTC
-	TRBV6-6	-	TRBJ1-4	CASTSPHDGDEKLFF	TGTGCCAGCACAAGCCCACACGACGGGGATGAAAAACTGTTTTTT
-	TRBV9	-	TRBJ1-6	CASSVAGSSPLHF	TGTGCTAGCAGCGTAGCCGGGAGTTCACCCCTCCACTTT
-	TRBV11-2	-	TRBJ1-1	CASSLEGAQNTEAFF	TGTGCCAGCAGCTTAGAGGGGGCTCAGAACACTGAAGCTTTCTTT
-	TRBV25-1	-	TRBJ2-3	CASTRGRGTDTQYF	TGTGCCAGCACCCGGGGAAGAGGCACAGATACGCAGTATTTT
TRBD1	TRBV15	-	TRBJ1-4	CATSREDRAEKLFF	TGTGCCACCAGCAGAGAAGACAGGGCAGAAAAACTGTTTTTT
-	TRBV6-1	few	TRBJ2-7	CASNLDNSYEQYF	TGTGCCAGCAACCTCGACAACTCCTACGAGCAGTACTTC
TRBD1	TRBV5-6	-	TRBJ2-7	CASSPQGQFYEQYF	TGTGCCAGCAGCCCCCAGGGACAGTTTTACGAGCAGTACTTC
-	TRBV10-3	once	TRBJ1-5	CAISGGANQPQHF	TGTGCCATCAGTGGGGGAGCCAATCAGCCCCAGCATTTT
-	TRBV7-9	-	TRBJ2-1	CASSLSYWPNEQFF	TGTGCCAGCAGCTTATCATATTGGCCCAATGAGCAGTTCTTC
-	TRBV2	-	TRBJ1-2	CASVRQGSGYTF	TGTGCCAGCGTCCGGCAGGGAAGCGGCTACACCTTC
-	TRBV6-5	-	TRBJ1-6	CASREVSYENSPLHF	TGTGCCAGCAGGGAGGTTTCTTATGAGAATTCACCCCTCCACTTT
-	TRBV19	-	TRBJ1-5	CASIARSSNQPQHF	TGTGCCAGTATAGCCAGAAGTAGCAATCAGCCCCAGCATTTT
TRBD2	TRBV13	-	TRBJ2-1	CASSIGTRREDEQFF	TGTGCCAGCAGCATCGGGACTAGGAGGGAGGATGAGCAGTTCTTC
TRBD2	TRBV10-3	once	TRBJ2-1	CACTGLAGGQEQFF	TGTGCCTGCACTGGGTTAGCGGGGGGGCAAGAGCAGTTCTTC
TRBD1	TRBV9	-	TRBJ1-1	CASSVAETGLAEAFF	TGTGCCAGCAGCGTAGCCGAGACAGGGCTGGCTGAAGCTTTCTTT
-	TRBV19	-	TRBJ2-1	CASSTPPEQFF	TGTGCCAGTAGTACCCCGCCGGAGCAGTTCTTC
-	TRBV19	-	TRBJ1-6	CASSPRGGWGSYNSPLHF	TGTGCCAGTAGTCCGCGGGGCGGTTGGGGCTCCTATAATTCACCCCTCCACTTT
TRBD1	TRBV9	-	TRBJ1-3	CASSARTGGNTIYF	TGTGCCAGCAGCGCTAGGACAGGGGGGAACACCATATATTTT
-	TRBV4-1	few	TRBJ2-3	CASSQVNMGFPDTQYF	TGCGCCAGCAGCCAGGTTAATATGGGGTTCCCAGATACGCAGTATTTT
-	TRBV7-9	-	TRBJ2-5	CASSLALGISQYF	TGTGCCAGCAGCTTAGCGCTCGGAATCTCCCAGTACTTC
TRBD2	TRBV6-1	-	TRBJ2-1	CASSEAPSGSYNEQFF	TGTGCCAGCAGTGAAGCCCCTAGCGGGAGCTACAATGAGCAGTTCTTC
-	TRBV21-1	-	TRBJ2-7	CASSKAWAGDTYEQYF	TGTGCCAGCAGCAAAGCGTGGGCGGGGGATACCTACGAGCAGTACTTC
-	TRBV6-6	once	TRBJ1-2	CASNQGRVGGYTF	TGTGCCAGCAACCAAGGCCGGGTTGGAGGCTACACCTTC
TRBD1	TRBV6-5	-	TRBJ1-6	CASSYLRDREDSPLHF	TGTGCCAGCAGTTACCTTAGGGACAGGGAGGATTCACCCCTCCACTTT
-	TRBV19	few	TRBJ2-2	CASTSWGTNTGELFF	TGTGCCAGTACCTCTTGGGGGACGAACACCGGGGAGCTGTTTTTT
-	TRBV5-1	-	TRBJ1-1	CASSSDGLIAEAFF	TGCGCCAGCAGCTCAGACGGATTGATCGCTGAAGCTTTCTTT
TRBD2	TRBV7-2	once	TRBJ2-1	CASSVYGAGVEQFF	TGTGCCAGCAGCGTGTATGGAGCGGGGGTTGAGCAGTTCTTC
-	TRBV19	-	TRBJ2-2	CATRRGTVGTGELFF	TGTGCCACCAGACGGGGGACAGTGGGCACCGGGGAGCTGTTTTTT
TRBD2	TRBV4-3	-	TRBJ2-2	CASSHIAGVYTGELFF	TGCGCCAGCAGCCACATAGCGGGGGTTTACACCGGGGAGCTGTTTTTT
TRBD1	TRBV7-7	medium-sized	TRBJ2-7	CASSSRGTEKTYEQYF	TGTGCCAGCAGCTCTAGGGGGACAGAGAAGACCTACGAGCAGTACTTC
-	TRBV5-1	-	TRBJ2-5	CASSPDGGWETQYF	TGCGCCAGCAGCCCGGATGGGGGCTGGGAGACCCAGTACTTC
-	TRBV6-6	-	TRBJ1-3	CASSYRGLSGNTIYF	TGTGCCAGCAGTTACAGGGGACTCTCTGGAAACACCATATATTTT
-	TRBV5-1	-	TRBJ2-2	CASSLRGAETGELFF	TGCGCCAGCAGCTTGAGGGGGGCCGAGACCGGGGAGCTGTTTTTT
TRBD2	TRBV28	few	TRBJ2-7	CASKTSGGAKQYF	TGTGCCAGCAAAACTAGCGGGGGGGCCAAACAGTACTTC
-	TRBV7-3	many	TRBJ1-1	CASSSGLLGTEAFF	TGTGCCAGCAGCTCAGGTCTCCTCGGGACTGAAGCTTTCTTT
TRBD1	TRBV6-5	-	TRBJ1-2	CASRSPGTGGYGYTF	TGTGCCAGCAGATCTCCCGGGACAGGGGGCTATGGCTACACCTTC
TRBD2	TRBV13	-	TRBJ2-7	CASSLDAGGVEQYF	TGTGCCAGCAGCTTAGACGCGGGAGGGGTCGAGCAGTACTTC
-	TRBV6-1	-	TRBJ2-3	CASSVSGARTDTQYF	TGTGCCAGCAGTGTTAGCGGCGCCCGCACAGATACGCAGTATTTT